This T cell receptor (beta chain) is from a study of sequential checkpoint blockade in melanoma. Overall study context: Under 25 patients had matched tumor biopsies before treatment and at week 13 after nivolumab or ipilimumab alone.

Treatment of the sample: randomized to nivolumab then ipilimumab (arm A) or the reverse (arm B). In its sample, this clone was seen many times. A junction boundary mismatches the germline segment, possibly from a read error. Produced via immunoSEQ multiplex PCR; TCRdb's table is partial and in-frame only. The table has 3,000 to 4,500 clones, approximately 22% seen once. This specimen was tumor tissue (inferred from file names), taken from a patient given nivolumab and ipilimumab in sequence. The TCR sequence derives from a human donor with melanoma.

CDR3 residues: CASSSGTRGDTQYF. The CDR3 nucleotides read TGTGCTAGCAGCTCCGGTACCCGGGGGGATACGCAGTATTTT. The rearrangement uses TRBV7-6 and TRBJ2-3; a possible D gene is TRBD2 (6 bases). Germline V CDR1 and CDR2: SGHVS, FNYEAQ. The CDR3 has 14 amino acids.